This T cell receptor (beta chain) was sequenced for a study of vaccination and CD4 T cells after COVID-19. Study-level information: Nasal swab PCR detected SARS-CoV-2 in convalescent patients; nine had mild disease, one severe. Collection of post-COVID samples occurred a median approximately 100 days after diagnosis, spanning a range of 35 to 161. Cells were stimulated with overlapping spike peptides from SARS-CoV-2, HCoV-NL63, HCoV-OC43 and HCoV-229E.

V was cut by 5 bases and J by 7 bases, with 9 bases left in between. Germline lookup yields CDR1 MDHEN and CDR2 SYDVKM. The CDR3 runs to 12 residues. General observations from the study: The great majority, 304 of 307 vaccine-specific clones, proved spike mono-reactive in convalescent patients.

The treatment was: roughly 11-day PBMC culture with coronavirus spike peptide pools or control peptides (ViraFEST assay). This clonotype was recorded a few times. What it recognizes is unknown. The study sequenced cultured CD4+ T cell DNA using the Oncomine TCR Beta short-read assay. Each CDR3 protein gets one entry after TCRdb re-called the PCR reads with MiXCR. In the table there are about 10,000 distinct CDR3 sequences, about 50% of which are singletons. The chain has TRBV28 and TRBJ1-5; D call uncertain. This TCR was recovered from a human donor who had recovered from COVID-19. The sequenced sample was CD4+ T cells from blood, cultured in vitro. In DNA form, the CDR3 reads TGTGCCAGCAGTCCCCTCGGGCAGCCCCAGCATTTT. Its protein is CASSPLGQPQHF.